This T cell receptor beta chain is from a study of T-cell reconstitution after alpha-beta-depleted transplantation in children. A TCRbeta library incorporating unique molecular identifiers was prepared. TCRdb independently ran MiXCR on the PCR reads; one entry per CDR3 protein. The table shows around 600,000 distinct CDR3 sequences, with under 12% occurring only once. This clonotype appeared a few times. The CDR3 is made up of 17 amino acids. J gave up 4 bases and V 3 bases, and 12 bases lay outside the gene matches. Looked up from germline, CDR1 is DFQATT and CDR2 is SNEGSKA (reference sequence). Sequencing used PBMCs from the stem cell graft donor, obtained from the stem cell graft. The clonotype originates from a human donor who donated a stem cell graft to a child with acute myeloid leukemia. This sequence joins TRBV20-1 and TRBJ2-7; the match to TRBD2 covers 13 bases. The CDR3 spells CSARSSLAGGLAYEQYF. The CDR3 nucleotides are TGCAGTGCTAGGTCTTCACTAGCGGGAGGGCTCGCTTACGAGCAGTACTTC.